Described below is a single T cell receptor beta chain sequence and its context. This entry belongs to a study of blood T cell repertoires in COVID-19. Per the original data handling: Amplified reference gene primers provided the basis for estimating nucleated cell counts. Profiled with immunoSEQ multiplex PCR; TCRdb holds only in-frame clones, not every one. That table is the source of V, J and clone size, and D and trimming were worked out from the DNA. The table records 57,000 or so clones, around 85% of them present only once. Germline assignment: CDR1 LNHDA and CDR2 SQIVND (reference sequence). With V trimmed by 10 bases and J by 7 bases, 14 bases remained unmatched. The CDR3 totals 16 residues.

This chain links TRBV19 with TRBJ2-2; 11 nucleotides agree with TRBD2. This receptor was taken from a man aged 60-69 years with acute or convalescent COVID-19. Source material: peripheral blood. The DNA for the CDR3 is TGTGCCACCCTCGGAAAACTAGCGGGAGTTGGCGGGGAGCTGTTTTTT. Its protein is CATLGKLAGVGGELFF. Drawing the rest from reference TRBV19 and TRBJ2-2, the complete variable domain is DGGITQSPKYLFRKEGQNVTLSCEQNLNHDAMYWYRQDPGQGLRLIYYSQIVNDFQKGDIAEGYSVSREKKESFPLTVTSAQKNPTAFYLCATLGKLAGVGGELFFGEGSRLTVL.